Listed below are T cell receptor beta chains from one sample, sequenced in a study of control samples from healthy donors and cancer patients. Repertoires were generated with immunoSEQ multiplex PCR, while TCRdb's copy carries only in-frame clones and drops some. The sample holds over 200,000 clones, roughly 82% seen once. The specimen sequenced was PBMCs. All receptors come from a woman in her sixties or seventies with lung cancer. Each CDR3 is given with its conserved first and last residue. The order of the fields is J gene, D gene, V gene, clone size, CDR3 DNA, CDR3 protein. The D gene is left open where the match is weak. Clone size, where shown, is once, few, many, or a class for clones that have expanded.

j_gene: TRBJ2-7
d_gene: NA
v_gene: TRBV20-1
abundance: NA
CDR3nt: TGCAGTGCTAGAGAGACCTACGAGCAGTACTTC
CDR3aa: CSARETYEQYF

j_gene: TRBJ2-5
d_gene: NA
v_gene: TRBV5-4
abundance: NA
CDR3nt: TGTGCCAGCAGCTTGGACCCGGGAAAGCAAGAGGCCCAGTACTTC
CDR3aa: CASSLDPGKQEAQYF

j_gene: TRBJ2-3
d_gene: TRBD1
v_gene: TRBV9
abundance: NA
CDR3nt: TGTGCCAGCAGCGTAGGATCGACAGGGGCGACAGATACGCAGTATTTT
CDR3aa: CASSVGSTGATDTQYF

j_gene: TRBJ2-4
d_gene: NA
v_gene: TRBV5-1
abundance: NA
CDR3nt: TGCGCCAGCAGCTCCTCTTCCGGGCGGAACATTCAGTACTTC
CDR3aa: CASSSSSGRNIQYF

j_gene: TRBJ2-7
d_gene: TRBD2
v_gene: TRBV10-1
abundance: NA
CDR3nt: TGCGCCATCCAGGAGCGGGGGTCCTCCTACGAGCAGTACTTC
CDR3aa: CAIQERGSSYEQYF

j_gene: TRBJ2-5
d_gene: TRBD2
v_gene: TRBV7-9
abundance: NA
CDR3nt: TGTGCCAGCAGCTTAGGACTAGCGGGGGGGCCAGAGACCCAGTACTTC
CDR3aa: CASSLGLAGGPETQYF

j_gene: TRBJ2-5
d_gene: NA
v_gene: TRBV21-1
abundance: once
CDR3nt: TGTGCCAGCAGCAAAGTTGGGGGGCGTCAAGAGACCCAGTACTTC
CDR3aa: CASSKVGGRQETQYF

j_gene: TRBJ1-2
d_gene: NA
v_gene: TRBV11-2
abundance: NA
CDR3nt: TGTGCCAGCAGCTTATCAGGGGTACGGACTTATGGCTACACCTTC
CDR3aa: CASSLSGVRTYGYTF

j_gene: TRBJ2-7
d_gene: NA
v_gene: TRBV2
abundance: NA
CDR3nt: TGTGCCAGCTCTACCTTTTACGAGCAGTACTTC
CDR3aa: CASSTFYEQYF

j_gene: TRBJ2-3
d_gene: NA
v_gene: TRBV18
abundance: NA
CDR3nt: TGTGCCAGCTCACCAGCGGGTAACACAGATACGCAGTATTTT
CDR3aa: CASSPAGNTDTQYF

j_gene: TRBJ1-1
d_gene: TRBD1
v_gene: TRBV4-1
abundance: NA
CDR3nt: TGCGCCAGCAGCCACCCAGGGGGACGAGACACTGAAGCTTTCTTT
CDR3aa: CASSHPGGRDTEAFF

j_gene: TRBJ1-5
d_gene: NA
v_gene: TRBV19
abundance: NA
CDR3nt: TGTGCCAGTAGTAGGCGGGAGGCCAATCAGCCCCAGCATTTT
CDR3aa: CASSRREANQPQHF

j_gene: TRBJ2-7
d_gene: TRBD1
v_gene: TRBV2
abundance: NA
CDR3nt: TGTGCCAGCAGCTTAGACAGGGGGCCCTACGAGCAGTACTTC
CDR3aa: CASSLDRGPYEQYF

j_gene: TRBJ1-5
d_gene: TRBD1
v_gene: TRBV28
abundance: NA
CDR3nt: TGTGCCAGCAGGCGGGACAGATATAGCAATCAGCCCCAGCATTTT
CDR3aa: CASRRDRYSNQPQHF

j_gene: TRBJ2-5
d_gene: TRBD2
v_gene: TRBV27
abundance: NA
CDR3nt: TGTGCCAGCAGTTTTGGGACTAGCGCCCAAGAGACCCAGTACTTC
CDR3aa: CASSFGTSAQETQYF

j_gene: TRBJ1-2
d_gene: NA
v_gene: TRBV19
abundance: NA
CDR3nt: TGTGCCAGTAGTTCCCATTACCGGGGCCTGGGGGCTAACTATGGCTACACCTTC
CDR3aa: CASSSHYRGLGANYGYTF

j_gene: TRBJ1-2
d_gene: NA
v_gene: TRBV19
abundance: NA
CDR3nt: TGTGCCAGTACCGCACTGACCTATGGCTACACCTTC
CDR3aa: CASTALTYGYTF